The 10 T cell receptor beta chains presented below share a single source sample, sequenced in a study of blood T cell repertoires in COVID-19. Generated by immunoSEQ multiplex PCR, the TCRdb table keeps only in-frame clones and is missing some. In the table there are some 320,000 clones, 85% of which are singletons. Sequenced input: PBMCs or T cells enriched from blood (not recorded which). Source of these receptors: a woman aged 25 to 39 who had been exposed to COVID-19.

The chain recombines TRBV24-1 with TRBJ2-2, with 9 bases fitting TRBD1. V gave up 1 base and J gave up 5 bases; unmatched junction bases: 4. The CDR3 has 16 residues. CDR1 is KGHDR and CDR2 is SFDVKD in the germline V gene. The CDR3: CATSDFATGGTGELFF. The CDR3 coding sequence is TGTGCCACCAGTGATTTTGCGACAGGGGGGACCGGGGAGCTGTTTTTT.

This chain connects TRBV18 to TRBJ1-1; D unclear. The CDR3 is 15 amino acids. V was trimmed by 3 bases and J by 2 bases, leaving 13 bases between them. Germline CDR1 and CDR2: KGHSH and LQKENI. The CDR3 loop is CASSPWQRANTEAFF. CDR3 in DNA: TGTGCCAGCTCACCGTGGCAGCGCGCCAACACTGAAGCTTTCTTT.

The CDR3 DNA is TGTGCCAGCAGCCCGGATGGGACAGGGGGCTTCAACCCCTACGAGCAGTACTTC. It is translated as CASSPDGTGGFNPYEQYF. This chain links TRBV7-9 with TRBJ2-7; 12 bases line up with TRBD1. Germline V CDR1 and CDR2: SEHNR, FQNEAQ (reference sequence). The CDR3 has 18 amino acids. J was trimmed by 2 bases and V by 5 bases; bases with no gene match: 13.

For the CDR3, the DNA is TGTGCCAGCAGCCTGGGACTAGCGGGAGCAAGAGATACGCAGTATTTT. Translated: CASSLGLAGARDTQYF. The V and J genes are TRBV14 and TRBJ2-3, with TRBD2 matching 14 bases. Germline V lookup: CDR1 SGHDN, CDR2 FVKESK. With V trimmed by 4 bases and J by 5 bases, 5 bases remained unmatched. This CDR3 is built from 16 residues. Supplemented by reference TRBV14 and TRBJ2-3, the full variable domain reads EAGVTQFPSHSVIEKGQTVTLRCDPISGHDNLYWYRRVMGKEIKFLLHFVKESKQDESGMPNNRFLAERTGGTYSTLKVQPAELEDSGVYFCASSLGLAGARDTQYFGPGTRLTVL.

The rearrangement links TRBV7-3 to TRBJ1-6, with 12 bases matching TRBD1. CDR3 size: 15 residues. The J segment lost 8 bases and the V segment lost 4 bases, leaving 3 bases of the junction unmatched. Germline CDR1 SGHTA, CDR2 FQGTGA. The CDR3: CASSSGTGGDSPLHF. The DNA of the CDR3 is TGTGCCAGCAGCTCGGGGACAGGGGGCGATTCACCCCTCCACTTT.

The chain is built from TRBV18 and TRBJ1-1; D is ambiguous. CDR3 length: 14 residues. With 1 base removed from V and 1 base from J, the gap between germline ends came to 7 bases. Germline CDR1 reads KGHSH; CDR2 reads LQKENI. CDR3 DNA sequence: TGTGCCAGCTCACCACTTCGGGAGAACACTGAAGCTTTCTTT. It is translated as CASSPLRENTEAFF.

J is TRBJ2-3 and V is TRBV5-1; the D gene is possibly TRBD2 (6 bases). CDR1 is SGHRS, CDR2 YFSETQ, per germline. CDR3 length: 16 amino acids. V gave up 5 bases and J gave up 2 bases, with 18 bases separating them. The CDR3 protein is CASSPGWGVNTDTQYF. The CDR3 DNA reads TGCGCCAGCAGTCCTGGATGGGGGGTGAACACAGATACGCAGTATTTT.

The chain has TRBV6-2 or TRBV6-3 and TRBJ2-3; 7 bases are a match to TRBD1. The V and J ends lost 3 bases and 2 bases, in that order; junction bases with no gene match: 11. The germline V gene has CDR1 MNHEY and CDR2 SVGEGT. The CDR3 extends over 17 amino acids. CDR3 protein: CASSYPTDRAFTDTQYF. CDR3 DNA: TGTGCCAGCAGTTATCCCACCGACAGGGCCTTCACAGATACGCAGTATTTT.

The J gene is TRBJ2-7, the V gene TRBV7-9, with 13 bases aligning to TRBD2. Germline V gives CDR1 SEHNR, CDR2 FQNEAQ (reference sequence). This CDR3 region has 15 residues. The trim removed 6 bases at V and 3 bases at J, leaving 5 bases unmatched. The DNA for the CDR3 is TGTGCCAGCAGAGAGACTAGCGGGAGGAGCTACGAGCAGTACTTC. Translating gives CASRETSGRSYEQYF.

This rearrangement joins TRBV4-2 to TRBJ2-1, with 7 bases fitting TRBD2. The V gene end was trimmed by 0 bases and the J gene end by 3 bases; junction bases not matched to a gene: 8. CDR3 length: 17 residues. Germline-derived CDR1 and CDR2 are LGHNA and YNFKEQ. The CDR3: CASSQDFGLAVYNEQFF. Written as DNA, the CDR3 is TGTGCCAGCAGCCAAGATTTCGGGCTAGCGGTCTACAATGAGCAGTTCTTC.